This TCR beta chain comes out of a study of T cell repertoires and HLA-DP antigens. Study-level information: One stimulator alloantigen differed from self by one groove amino acid; the other by ten. DNA input averaged around 200 ng in sorted CD137+CD4+ and 1,200 ng in pre-culture CD4+. Overall study results and limits: Sorted CD137+ clonality was about 0.41 for both alloantigens, versus 0.03 to 0.04 pre-culture. Average cumulative frequency of previously undetected clones was over 30% against one allele and under 60% against the other.

Assay used: immunoSEQ multiplex PCR; TCRdb lists only in-frame clones, some missing. The sample has around 100,000 clones, approximately 92% seen once. Germline V gives CDR1 KGHSH, CDR2 LQKENI. This CDR3 is 15 amino acids long. Trimming at V came to 3 bases and at J to 4 bases, leaving 2 bases not matched to a gene. As to this clone: Its antigen is still unknown.

The TCR comes from a woman younger than 30 in good health and CMV-seronegative. The sequenced sample was CD4+ T cells from PBMCs. J is TRBJ1-4 and V is TRBV18; 10 bases are a match to TRBD1. Written as DNA, the CDR3 is TGTGCCAGCTCACCCCGGGACAGGGGTAATGAAAAACTGTTTTTT. This codes for CASSPRDRGNEKLFF.